Below, 9 T cell receptor beta chains from the same sample are listed, as sequenced in a study of T cell responses to AZD1222 COVID-19 vaccine. Data came from immunoSEQ multiplex PCR; TCRdb stores just in-frame clones and leaves some out. The table has more than 85,000 clones, roughly 90% seen once. This sample comprised peripheral blood, obtained on day 0 of AZD1222 vaccination. Every receptor here comes from an adult in good health.

This CDR3 is CASSPLTGEGEQYF. The CDR3 DNA reads as TGTGCCAGCAGCCCACTAACAGGGGAAGGTGAGCAGTACTTC. The V call is TRBV9, the J call TRBJ2-7, with 7 bases identical to TRBD1. Germline values: CDR1 SGDLS, CDR2 YYNGEE. J lost 7 bases, V lost 4 bases, and 11 bases had no gene match. The CDR3 consists of 14 residues.

The V and J genes are TRBV24-1 and TRBJ1-1, with unresolved D. Germline CDR1 is KGHDR and CDR2 is SFDVKD. The CDR3 extends over 13 amino acids. Trimming cost V 6 bases and J 1 base, with 8 bases left between them. CDR3 in amino acids: CATSKEGNTEAFF. CDR3 DNA sequence: TGTGCCACCAGTAAGGAGGGGAACACTGAAGCTTTCTTT.

The CDR3 here is CASSQMGPGNTEAFF. DNA of the CDR3: TGTGCCAGCAGCCAAATGGGCCCCGGAAACACTGAAGCTTTCTTT. The chain is built from TRBV3-1 (or the pseudogene TRBV3-2) and TRBJ1-1; D remains unclear. The CDR3 is 15 amino acids. Trimming removed 2 bases from V and 2 bases from J, with 12 bases in between. The germline V gene encodes CDR1 LGHDT and CDR2 YNNKEL (reference sequence).

The chain recombines TRBV6-2 or TRBV6-3 with TRBJ1-1; D is unclear. Germline V gene data show CDR1 as MNHEY and CDR2 as SVGEGT. Trimming took 3 bases from V and 3 from J, leaving 8 bases between them. This CDR3 spans 13 amino acids. CDR3 coding DNA: TGTGCCAGCAGTTATGCGGGAGACACTGAAGCTTTCTTT. As protein: CASSYAGDTEAFF.

The J gene is TRBJ2-2, the V gene TRBV13; perhaps TRBD2 as D (6 bases). The CDR3 has 14 amino acids. V lost 7 bases and J 7 bases, leaving 16 bases between the germline ends. CDR1 and CDR2 from the germline V gene are PRHDT and FYEKMQ (reference sequence). Here the CDR3 DNA reads TGTGCCAGCACCACCTGGGGGGAGATCGGGGAGCTGTTTTTT. The encoded protein is CASTTWGEIGELFF.

The chain recombines TRBV11-2 with TRBJ2-6; unclear D gene. Between the trimmed V and J ends, which lost 0 bases and 4 bases, there was a span of 10 bases. In germline, CDR1 is SGHAT, CDR2 FQNNGV. The CDR3 runs to 16 residues. The CDR3 protein is CASSLDPSSGANVLTF. The DNA for the CDR3 is TGTGCCAGCAGCTTAGACCCCAGCTCCGGGGCCAACGTCCTGACTTTC.

The rearrangement joins TRBV5-1 to TRBJ1-3, with D perhaps matching TRBD1 (6 bases). CDR3 length equals 14 residues. V was clipped by 3 bases and J by 2 bases, with 9 bases between them. Germline CDR1 is SGHRS and CDR2 is YFSETQ. DNA of the CDR3: TGCGCCAGCAGCTCAGGGGTTACTGGAAACACCATATATTTT. This encodes CASSSGVTGNTIYF.

This sequence joins TRBV19 and TRBJ1-2; the D gene is possibly TRBD1 (5 bases). The V gene's germline CDR1 is LNHDA and CDR2 SQIVND (reference sequence). This CDR3 contains 15 residues. V lost 10 bases to trimming and J lost 7 bases, with 25 bases between them. CDR3: CATAADMGVITGYTF. CDR3 coding DNA: TGTGCCACGGCGGCCGACATGGGGGTTATAACTGGCTACACCTTC.

CDR3: CASSERTTNEKLFF. The CDR3 DNA is TGTGCCAGCAGTGAACGGACAACTAATGAAAAACTGTTTTTT. This chain links TRBV2 with TRBJ1-4; D gene unclear. The CDR3 has 14 residues. V gave up 2 bases and J gave up 0 bases, with 4 bases separating them. The germline V gene encodes CDR1 SNHLY and CDR2 FYNNEI. The whole variable domain, remainder taken from reference TRBV2 and TRBJ1-4, is EPEVTQTPSHQVTQMGQEVILRCVPISNHLYFYWYRQILGQKVEFLVSFYNNEISEKSEIFDDQFSVERPDGSNFTLKIRSTKLEDSAMYFCASSERTTNEKLFFGSGTQLSVL.